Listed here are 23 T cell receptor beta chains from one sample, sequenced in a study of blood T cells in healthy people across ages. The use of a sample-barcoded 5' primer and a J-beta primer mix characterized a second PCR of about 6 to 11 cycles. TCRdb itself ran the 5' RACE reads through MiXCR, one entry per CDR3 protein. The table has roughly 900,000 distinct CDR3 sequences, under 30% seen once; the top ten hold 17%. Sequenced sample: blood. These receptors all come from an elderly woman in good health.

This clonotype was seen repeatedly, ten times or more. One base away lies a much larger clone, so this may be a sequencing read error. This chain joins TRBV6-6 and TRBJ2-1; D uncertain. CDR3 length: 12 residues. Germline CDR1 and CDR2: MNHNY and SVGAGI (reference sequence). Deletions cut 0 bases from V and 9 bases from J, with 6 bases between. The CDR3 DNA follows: TGTGCCAGCAGTTACTCGGGTAGTGAGCAGTTCTTC. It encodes CASSYSGSEQFF.

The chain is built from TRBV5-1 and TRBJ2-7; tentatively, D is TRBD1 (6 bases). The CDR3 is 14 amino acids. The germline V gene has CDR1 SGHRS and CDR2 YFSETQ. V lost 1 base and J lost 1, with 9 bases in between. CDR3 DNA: TGCGCCAGCAGCTTGAGGGACATGTCCTACGAGCAGTACTTC. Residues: CASSLRDMSYEQYF. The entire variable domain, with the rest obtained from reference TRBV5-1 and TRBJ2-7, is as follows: KAGVTQTPRYLIKTRGQQVTLSCSPISGHRSVSWYQQTPGQGLQFLFEYFSETQRNKGNFPGRFSGRQFSNSRSEMNVSTLELGDSALYLCASSLRDMSYEQYFGPGTRLTVT.

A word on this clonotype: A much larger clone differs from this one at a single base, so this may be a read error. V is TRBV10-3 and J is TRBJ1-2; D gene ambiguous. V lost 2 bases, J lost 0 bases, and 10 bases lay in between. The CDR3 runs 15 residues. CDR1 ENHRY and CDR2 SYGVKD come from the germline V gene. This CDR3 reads CAISEGRLANYGYTF. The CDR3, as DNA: TGTGCCATCAGTGAGGGCCGGCTAGCTAACTATGGCTACACCTTC.

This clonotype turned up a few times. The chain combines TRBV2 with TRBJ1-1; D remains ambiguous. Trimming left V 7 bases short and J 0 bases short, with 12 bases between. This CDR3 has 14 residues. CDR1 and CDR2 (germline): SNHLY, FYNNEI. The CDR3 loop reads CASNILVMNTEAFF. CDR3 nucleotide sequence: TGTGCCAGCAATATTTTGGTCATGAACACTGAAGCTTTCTTT.

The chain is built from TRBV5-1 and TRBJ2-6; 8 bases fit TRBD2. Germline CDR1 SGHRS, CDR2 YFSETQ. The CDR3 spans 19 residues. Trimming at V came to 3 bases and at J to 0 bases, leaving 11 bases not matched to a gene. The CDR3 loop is CASSSRGGPITSGANVLTF. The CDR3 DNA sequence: TGCGCCAGCAGCTCCCGGGGGGGGCCCATCACCTCTGGGGCCAACGTCCTGACTTTC.

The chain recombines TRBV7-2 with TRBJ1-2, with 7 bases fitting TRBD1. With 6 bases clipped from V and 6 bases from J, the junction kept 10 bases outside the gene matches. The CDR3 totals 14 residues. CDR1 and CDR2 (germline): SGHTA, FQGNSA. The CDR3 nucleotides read TGTGCCAGCAGGAGGGGACAGAGTATGCATGGCTACACCTTC. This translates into CASRRGQSMHGYTF.

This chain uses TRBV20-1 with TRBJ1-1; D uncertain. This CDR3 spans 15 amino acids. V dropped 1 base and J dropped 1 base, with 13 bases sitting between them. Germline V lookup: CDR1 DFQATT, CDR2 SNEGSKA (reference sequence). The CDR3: CSARVLQNKNTEAFF. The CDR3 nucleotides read TGCAGTGCTAGAGTACTCCAAAACAAGAACACTGAAGCTTTCTTT.

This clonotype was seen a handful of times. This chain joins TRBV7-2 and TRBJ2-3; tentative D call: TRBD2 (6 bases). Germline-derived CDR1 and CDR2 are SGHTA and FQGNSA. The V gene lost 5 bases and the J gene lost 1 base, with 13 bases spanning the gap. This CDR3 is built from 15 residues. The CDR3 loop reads CASSPGLVGTDTQYF. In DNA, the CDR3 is TGTGCCAGCAGCCCGGGACTGGTGGGCACAGATACGCAGTATTTT.

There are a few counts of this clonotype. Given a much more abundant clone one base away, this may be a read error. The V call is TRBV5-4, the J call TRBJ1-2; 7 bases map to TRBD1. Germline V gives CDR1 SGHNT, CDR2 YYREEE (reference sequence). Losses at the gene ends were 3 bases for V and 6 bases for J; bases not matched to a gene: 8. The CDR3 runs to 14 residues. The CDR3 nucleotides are TGTGCCAGCAGCTGGAGTGGGACAGCTGATGGCTACACCTTC. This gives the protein CASSWSGTADGYTF.

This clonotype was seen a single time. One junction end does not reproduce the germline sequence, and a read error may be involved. CDR3 sequence reads: CSVAPRSDKNIPYF. In DNA, the CDR3 is TGCAGCGTTGCCCCAAGGTCGGACAAAAACATTCCGTACTTC. The V gene is TRBV29-1, the J gene TRBJ2-4, with a tentative D call TRBD1 (5 bases). Germline CDR1 and CDR2: SQVTM and ANQGSEA. This CDR3 has 14 residues.

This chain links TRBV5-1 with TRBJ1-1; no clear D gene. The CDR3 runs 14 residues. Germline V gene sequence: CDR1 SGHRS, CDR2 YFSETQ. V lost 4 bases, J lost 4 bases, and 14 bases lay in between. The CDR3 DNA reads TGCGCCAGCAGCGTAGTCTCGGGAAGCACTGAAGCTTTCTTT. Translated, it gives CASSVVSGSTEAFF.

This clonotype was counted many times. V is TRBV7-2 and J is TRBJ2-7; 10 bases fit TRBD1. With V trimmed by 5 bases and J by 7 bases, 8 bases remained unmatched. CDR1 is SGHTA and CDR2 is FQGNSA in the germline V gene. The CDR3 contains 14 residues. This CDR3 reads CASSTGTGVREQYF. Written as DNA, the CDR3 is TGTGCCAGCAGCACCGGGACAGGGGTACGAGAGCAGTACTTC.

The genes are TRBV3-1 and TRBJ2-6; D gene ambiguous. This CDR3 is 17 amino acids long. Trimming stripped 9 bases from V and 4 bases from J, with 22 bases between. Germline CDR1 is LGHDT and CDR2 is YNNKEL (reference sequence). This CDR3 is CARNRAAGSTGANVLTF. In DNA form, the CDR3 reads TGTGCCAGGAATCGGGCGGCTGGAAGTACGGGGGCCAACGTCCTGACTTTC.

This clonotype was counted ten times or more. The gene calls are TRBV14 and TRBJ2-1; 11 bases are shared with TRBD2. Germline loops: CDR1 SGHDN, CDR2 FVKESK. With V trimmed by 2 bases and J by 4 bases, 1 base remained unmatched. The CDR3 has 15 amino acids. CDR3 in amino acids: CASSQIAGGYNEQFF. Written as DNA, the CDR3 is TGTGCCAGCAGCCAAATAGCGGGGGGGTACAATGAGCAGTTCTTC.

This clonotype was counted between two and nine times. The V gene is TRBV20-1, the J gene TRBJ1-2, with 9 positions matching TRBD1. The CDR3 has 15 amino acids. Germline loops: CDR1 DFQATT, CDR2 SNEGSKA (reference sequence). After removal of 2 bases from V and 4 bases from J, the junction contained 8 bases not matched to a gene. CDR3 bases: TGCAGTGCTAGATCTACAGGGGGCTCTATCTATGGCTACACCTTC. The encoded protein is CSARSTGGSIYGYTF.

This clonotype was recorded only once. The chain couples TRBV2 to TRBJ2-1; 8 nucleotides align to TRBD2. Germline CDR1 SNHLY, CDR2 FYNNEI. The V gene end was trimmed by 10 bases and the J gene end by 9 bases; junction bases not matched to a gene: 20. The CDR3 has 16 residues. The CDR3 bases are TGTGCCACCTATAAACCGGGACTAGGGTCTGCGTCTGAGCAGTTCTTC. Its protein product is CATYKPGLGSASEQFF.

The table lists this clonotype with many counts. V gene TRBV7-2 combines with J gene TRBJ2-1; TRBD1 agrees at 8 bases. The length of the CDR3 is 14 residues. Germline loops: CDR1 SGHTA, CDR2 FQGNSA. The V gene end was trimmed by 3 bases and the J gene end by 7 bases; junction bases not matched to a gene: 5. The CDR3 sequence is CASSLDRARNEQFF. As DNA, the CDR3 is TGTGCCAGCAGCTTGGACAGGGCAAGGAATGAGCAGTTCTTC.

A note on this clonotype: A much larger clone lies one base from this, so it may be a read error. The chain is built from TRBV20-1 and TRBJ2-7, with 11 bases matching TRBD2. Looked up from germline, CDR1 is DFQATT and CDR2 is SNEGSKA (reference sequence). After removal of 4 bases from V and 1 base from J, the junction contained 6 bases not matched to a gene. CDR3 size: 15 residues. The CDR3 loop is CSAKGLAATSYEQYF. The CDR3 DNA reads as TGCAGTGCTAAGGGACTAGCGGCTACGTCCTACGAGCAGTACTTC.

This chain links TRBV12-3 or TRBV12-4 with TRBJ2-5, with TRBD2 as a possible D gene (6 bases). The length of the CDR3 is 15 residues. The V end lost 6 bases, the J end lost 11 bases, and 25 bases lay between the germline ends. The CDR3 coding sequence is TGTGCCAGCAGAAACCGGGACTTGAAGGGGAGTGAGCAGTACTTC. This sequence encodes CASRNRDLKGSEQYF.

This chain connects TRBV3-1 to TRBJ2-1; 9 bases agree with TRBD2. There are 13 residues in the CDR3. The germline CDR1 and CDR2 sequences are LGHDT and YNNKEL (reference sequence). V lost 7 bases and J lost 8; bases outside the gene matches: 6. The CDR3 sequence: CASKGSGSYEQFF. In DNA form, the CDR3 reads TGTGCCAGCAAGGGTAGCGGGAGTTATGAGCAGTTCTTC.

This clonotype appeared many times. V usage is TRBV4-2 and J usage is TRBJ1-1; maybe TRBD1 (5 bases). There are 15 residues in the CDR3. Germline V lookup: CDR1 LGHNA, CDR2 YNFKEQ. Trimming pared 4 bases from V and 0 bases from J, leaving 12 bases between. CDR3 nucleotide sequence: TGTGCCAGCAGCCCACAGGTCGCGTTGAACACTGAAGCTTTCTTT. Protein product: CASSPQVALNTEAFF.

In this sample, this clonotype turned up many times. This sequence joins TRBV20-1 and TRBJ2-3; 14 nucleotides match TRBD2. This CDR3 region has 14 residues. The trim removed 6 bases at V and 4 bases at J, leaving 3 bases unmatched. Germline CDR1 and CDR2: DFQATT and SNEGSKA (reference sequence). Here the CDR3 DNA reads TGCAGTGCCCCGACTAGCGGGGGGGCAGATACGCAGTATTTT. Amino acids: CSAPTSGGADTQYF.

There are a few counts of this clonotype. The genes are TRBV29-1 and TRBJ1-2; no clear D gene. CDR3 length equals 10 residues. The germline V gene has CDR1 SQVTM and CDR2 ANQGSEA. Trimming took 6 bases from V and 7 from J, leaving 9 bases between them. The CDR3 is CSVYPGGYTF. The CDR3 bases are TGCAGCGTCTATCCTGGTGGCTACACCTTC.